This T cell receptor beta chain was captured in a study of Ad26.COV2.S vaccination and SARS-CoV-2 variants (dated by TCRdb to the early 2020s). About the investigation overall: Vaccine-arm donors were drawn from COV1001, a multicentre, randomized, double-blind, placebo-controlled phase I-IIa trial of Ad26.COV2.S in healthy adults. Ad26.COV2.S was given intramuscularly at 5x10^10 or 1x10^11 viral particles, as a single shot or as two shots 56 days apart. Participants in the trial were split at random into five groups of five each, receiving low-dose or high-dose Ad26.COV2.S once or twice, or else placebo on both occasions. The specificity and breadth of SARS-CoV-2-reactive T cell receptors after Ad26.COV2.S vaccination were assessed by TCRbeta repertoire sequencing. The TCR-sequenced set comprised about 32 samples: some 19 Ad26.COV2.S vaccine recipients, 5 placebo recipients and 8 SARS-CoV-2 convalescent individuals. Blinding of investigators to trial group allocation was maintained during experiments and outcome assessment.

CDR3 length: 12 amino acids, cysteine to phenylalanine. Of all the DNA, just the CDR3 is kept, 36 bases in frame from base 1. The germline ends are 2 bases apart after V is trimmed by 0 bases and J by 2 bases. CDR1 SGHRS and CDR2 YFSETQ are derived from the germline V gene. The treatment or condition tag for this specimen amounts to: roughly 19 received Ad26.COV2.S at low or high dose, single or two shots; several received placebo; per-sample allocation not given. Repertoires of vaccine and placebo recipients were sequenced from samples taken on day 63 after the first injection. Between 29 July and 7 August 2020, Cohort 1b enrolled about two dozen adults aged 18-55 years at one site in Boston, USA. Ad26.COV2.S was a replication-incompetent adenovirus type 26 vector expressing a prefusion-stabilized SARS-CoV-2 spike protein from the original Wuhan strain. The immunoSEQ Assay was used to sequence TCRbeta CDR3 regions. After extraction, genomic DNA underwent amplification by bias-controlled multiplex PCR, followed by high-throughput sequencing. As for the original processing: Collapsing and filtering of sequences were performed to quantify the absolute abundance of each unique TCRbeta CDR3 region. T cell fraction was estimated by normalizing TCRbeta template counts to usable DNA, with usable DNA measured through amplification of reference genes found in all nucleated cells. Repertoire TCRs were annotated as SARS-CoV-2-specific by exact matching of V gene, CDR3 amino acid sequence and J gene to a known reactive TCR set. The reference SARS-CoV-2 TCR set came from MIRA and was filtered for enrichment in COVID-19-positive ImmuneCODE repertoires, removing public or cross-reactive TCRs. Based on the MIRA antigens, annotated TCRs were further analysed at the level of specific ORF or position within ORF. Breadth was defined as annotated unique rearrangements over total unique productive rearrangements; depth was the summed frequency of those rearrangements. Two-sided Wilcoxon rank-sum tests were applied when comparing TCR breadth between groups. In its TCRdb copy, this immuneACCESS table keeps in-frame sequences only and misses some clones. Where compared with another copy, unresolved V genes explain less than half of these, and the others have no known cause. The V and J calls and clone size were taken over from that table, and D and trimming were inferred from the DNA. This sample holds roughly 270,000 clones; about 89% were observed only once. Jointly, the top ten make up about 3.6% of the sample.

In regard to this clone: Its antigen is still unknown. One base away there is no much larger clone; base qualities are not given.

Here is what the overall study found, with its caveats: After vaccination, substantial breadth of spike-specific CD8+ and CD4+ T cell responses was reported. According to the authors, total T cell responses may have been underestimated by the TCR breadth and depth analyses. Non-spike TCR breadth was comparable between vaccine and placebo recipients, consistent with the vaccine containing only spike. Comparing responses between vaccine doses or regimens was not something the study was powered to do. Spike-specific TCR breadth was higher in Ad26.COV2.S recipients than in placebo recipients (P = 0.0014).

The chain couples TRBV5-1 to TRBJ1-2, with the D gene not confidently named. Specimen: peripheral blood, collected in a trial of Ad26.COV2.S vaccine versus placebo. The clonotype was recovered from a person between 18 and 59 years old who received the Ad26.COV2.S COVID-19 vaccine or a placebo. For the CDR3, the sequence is CASSLENYGYTF. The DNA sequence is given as TGCGCCAGCAGCTTGGAGAACTATGGCTACACCTTC. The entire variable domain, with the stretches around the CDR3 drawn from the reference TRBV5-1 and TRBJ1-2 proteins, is KAGVTQTPRYLIKTRGQQVTLSCSPISGHRSVSWYQQTPGQGLQFLFEYFSETQRNKGNFPGRFSGRQFSNSRSEMNVSTLELGDSALYLCASSLENYGYTFGSGTRLTVV.